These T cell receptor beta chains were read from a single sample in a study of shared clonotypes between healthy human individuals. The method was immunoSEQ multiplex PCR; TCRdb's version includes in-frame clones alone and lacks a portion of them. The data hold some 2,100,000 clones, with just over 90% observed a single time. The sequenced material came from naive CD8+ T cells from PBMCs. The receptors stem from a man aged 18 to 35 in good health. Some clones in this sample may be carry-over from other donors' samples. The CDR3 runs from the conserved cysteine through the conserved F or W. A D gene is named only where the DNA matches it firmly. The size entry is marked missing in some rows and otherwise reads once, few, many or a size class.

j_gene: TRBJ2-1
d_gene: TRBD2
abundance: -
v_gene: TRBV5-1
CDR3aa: CASSFLNGGRYNNEQFF
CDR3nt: TGCGCCAGCAGCTTTCTCAATGGCGGGAGGTATAACAATGAGCAGTTCTTC

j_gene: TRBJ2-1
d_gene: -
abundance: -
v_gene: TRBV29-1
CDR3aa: CSSSERSYNEQFF
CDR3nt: TGCAGCTCCTCGGAGAGATCCTACAATGAGCAGTTCTTC

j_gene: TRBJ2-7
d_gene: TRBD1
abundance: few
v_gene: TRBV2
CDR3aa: CAGLGDRVGEQYF
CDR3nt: TGTGCCGGACTAGGGGACAGGGTTGGCGAGCAGTACTTC

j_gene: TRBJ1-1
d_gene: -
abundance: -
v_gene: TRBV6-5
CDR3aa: CASSYSFSVMNTEAFF
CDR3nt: TGTGCCAGCAGTTACTCGTTCTCTGTAATGAACACTGAAGCTTTCTTT

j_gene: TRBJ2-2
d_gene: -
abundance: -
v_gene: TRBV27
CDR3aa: CASSFGDAGELFF
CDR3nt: TGTGCCAGCAGTTTCGGAGATGCCGGGGAGCTGTTTTTT

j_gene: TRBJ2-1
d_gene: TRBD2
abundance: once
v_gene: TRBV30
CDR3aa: CASGWASGSYNEQFF
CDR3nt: TGTGCCTCTGGCTGGGCTAGCGGTTCCTACAATGAGCAGTTCTTC

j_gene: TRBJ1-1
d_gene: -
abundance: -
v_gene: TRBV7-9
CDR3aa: CASSLALGFEAFF
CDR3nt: TGTGCCAGCAGCTTAGCATTGGGCTTTGAAGCTTTCTTT

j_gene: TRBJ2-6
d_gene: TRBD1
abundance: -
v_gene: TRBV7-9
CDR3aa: CASSPTVDRGTGANVLTF
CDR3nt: TGTGCCAGCAGCCCTACCGTCGACAGGGGCACTGGGGCCAACGTCCTGACTTTC

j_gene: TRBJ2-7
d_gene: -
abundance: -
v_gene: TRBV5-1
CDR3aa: CASSFWDGPYEQYF
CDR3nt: TGCGCCAGCAGCTTCTGGGACGGTCCCTACGAGCAGTACTTC

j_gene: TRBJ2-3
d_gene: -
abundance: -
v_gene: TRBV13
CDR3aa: CASSLRAWEVTDTQYF
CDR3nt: TGTGCCAGCAGCTTAAGGGCCTGGGAGGTCACAGATACGCAGTATTTT

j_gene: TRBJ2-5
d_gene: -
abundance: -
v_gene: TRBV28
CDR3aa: CASSFGQQYQETQYF
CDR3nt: TGTGCCAGCAGTTTTGGGCAGCAGTACCAAGAGACCCAGTACTTC

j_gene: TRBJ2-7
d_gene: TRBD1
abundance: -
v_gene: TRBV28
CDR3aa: CASRRTGEYEQYF
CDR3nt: TGTGCCAGCAGGCGGACAGGGGAATACGAGCAGTACTTC

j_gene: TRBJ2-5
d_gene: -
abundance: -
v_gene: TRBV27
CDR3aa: CASSLSIGLETQYF
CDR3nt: TGTGCCAGCAGTTTATCGATTGGGTTGGAGACCCAGTACTTC

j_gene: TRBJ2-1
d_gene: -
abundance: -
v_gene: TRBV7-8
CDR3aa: CASSPKRTDNEQFF
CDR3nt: TGTGCCAGCAGCCCCAAGCGGACGGACAATGAGCAGTTCTTC

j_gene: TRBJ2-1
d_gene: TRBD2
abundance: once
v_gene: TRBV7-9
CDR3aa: CASSIYSGRAGYNEQFF
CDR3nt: TGTGCCAGCAGCATCTATAGCGGGAGGGCTGGATACAATGAGCAGTTCTTC

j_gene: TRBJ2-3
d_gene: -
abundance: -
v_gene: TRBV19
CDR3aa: CASSIDLAYGTDTQYF
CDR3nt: TGTGCCAGTAGTATAGATTTAGCCTACGGCACAGATACGCAGTATTTT

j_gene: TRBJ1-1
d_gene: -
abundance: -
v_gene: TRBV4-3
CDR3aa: CASSQDRAAPNTEAFF
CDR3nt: TGCGCCAGCAGCCAAGATAGGGCAGCTCCGAACACTGAAGCTTTCTTT

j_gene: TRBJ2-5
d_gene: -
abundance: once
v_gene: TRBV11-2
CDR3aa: CASSLESQGRETQYF
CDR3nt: TGTGCCAGCAGCTTAGAAAGCCAGGGGAGAGAGACCCAGTACTTC

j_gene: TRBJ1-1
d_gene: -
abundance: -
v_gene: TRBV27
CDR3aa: CASSLGDTEAFF
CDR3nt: TGTGCCAGCAGTTTAGGAGACACTGAAGCTTTCTTT

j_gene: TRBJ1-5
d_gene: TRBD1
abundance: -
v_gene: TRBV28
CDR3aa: CASSLTGGSGQPQHF
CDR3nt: TGTGCCAGCAGTTTGACAGGGGGAAGCGGCCAGCCCCAGCATTTT

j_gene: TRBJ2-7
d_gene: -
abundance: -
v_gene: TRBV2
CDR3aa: CASRYKTTYEQYF
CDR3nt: TGTGCCAGCAGATACAAGACTACCTACGAGCAGTACTTC

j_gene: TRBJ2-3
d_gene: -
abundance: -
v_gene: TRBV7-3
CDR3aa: CASSLGLADTQYF
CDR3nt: TGTGCCAGCAGCCTTGGCTTAGCTGATACGCAGTATTTT

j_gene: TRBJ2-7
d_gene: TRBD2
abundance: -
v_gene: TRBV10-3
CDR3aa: CAISESIAGISYEQYF
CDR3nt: TGTGCCATCAGTGAGTCTATAGCGGGGATCTCCTACGAGCAGTACTTC

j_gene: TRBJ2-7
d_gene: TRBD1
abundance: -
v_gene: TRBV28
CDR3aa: CASSLSRGQGAREQYF
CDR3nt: TGTGCCAGCAGTTTATCTAGGGGACAGGGGGCGAGGGAGCAGTACTTC

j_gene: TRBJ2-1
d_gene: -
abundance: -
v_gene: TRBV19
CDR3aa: CASSMRDSGADEQFF
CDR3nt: TGTGCCAGTAGTATGAGGGACTCCGGTGCGGATGAGCAGTTCTTC

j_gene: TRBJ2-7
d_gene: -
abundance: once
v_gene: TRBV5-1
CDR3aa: CASSLGLVVHEQYF
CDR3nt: TGCGCCAGCAGCTTGGGTCTAGTTGTACACGAGCAGTACTTC

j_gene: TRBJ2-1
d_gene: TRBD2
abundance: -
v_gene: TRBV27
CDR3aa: CASSLRTLAGATDEQFF
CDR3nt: TGTGCCAGCAGTCTACGTACACTAGCGGGAGCGACGGATGAGCAGTTCTTC

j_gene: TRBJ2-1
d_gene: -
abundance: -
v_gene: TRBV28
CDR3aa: CASVRGYSYNEQFF
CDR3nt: TGTGCCAGCGTTCGGGGCTACTCCTACAATGAGCAGTTCTTC

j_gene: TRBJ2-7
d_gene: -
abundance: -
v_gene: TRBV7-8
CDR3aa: CASSPSGSYEQYF
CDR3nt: TGTGCCAGCAGCCCATCGGGGAGTTACGAGCAGTACTTC

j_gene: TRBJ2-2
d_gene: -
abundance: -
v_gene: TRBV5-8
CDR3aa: CASSSWRTGELFF
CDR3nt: TGTGCCAGCAGCTCCTGGAGAACCGGGGAGCTGTTTTTT

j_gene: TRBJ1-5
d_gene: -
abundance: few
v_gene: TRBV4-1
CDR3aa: CASSQVRGSNQPQHF
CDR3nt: TGCGCCAGCAGCCAAGTCCGGGGTTCCAATCAGCCCCAGCATTTT

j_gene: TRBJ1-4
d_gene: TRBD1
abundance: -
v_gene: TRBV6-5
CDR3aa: CASSYSEGAEKLFF
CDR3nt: TGTGCCAGCAGTTACTCCGAGGGGGCTGAAAAACTGTTTTTT

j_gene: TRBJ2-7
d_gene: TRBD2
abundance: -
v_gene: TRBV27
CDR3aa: CASSLWGGTYEQYF
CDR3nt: TGTGCCAGCAGTTTATGGGGGGGGACCTACGAGCAGTACTTC

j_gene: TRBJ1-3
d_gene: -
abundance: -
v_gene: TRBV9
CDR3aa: CASSGNTIYF
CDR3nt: TGTGCCAGCAGCGGTAACACCATATATTTT

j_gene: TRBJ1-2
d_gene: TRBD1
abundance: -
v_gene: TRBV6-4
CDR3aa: CASSDSIGDSYGYTF
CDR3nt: TGTGCCAGCAGTGACTCGATCGGGGACAGCTATGGCTACACCTTC

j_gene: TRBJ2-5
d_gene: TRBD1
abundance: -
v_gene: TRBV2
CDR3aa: CASTSPGGETQYF
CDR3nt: TGTGCCTCCACATCGCCAGGGGGCGAGACCCAGTACTTC

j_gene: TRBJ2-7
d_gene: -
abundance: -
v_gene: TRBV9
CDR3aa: CASSAANSHLQPTYEQYF
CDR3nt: TGTGCCAGCAGCGCCGCAAATTCCCATTTACAGCCAACCTACGAGCAGTACTTC

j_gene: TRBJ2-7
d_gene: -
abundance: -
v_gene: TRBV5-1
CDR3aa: CASRPQTGSSYEQYF
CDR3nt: TGCGCCAGCAGGCCCCAGACAGGAAGCTCCTACGAGCAGTACTTC

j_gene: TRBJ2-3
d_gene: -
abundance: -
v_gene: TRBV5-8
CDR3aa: CASSLAYWVGGTDTQYF
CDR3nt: TGTGCCAGCAGCTTGGCTTATTGGGTGGGCGGCACAGATACGCAGTATTTT

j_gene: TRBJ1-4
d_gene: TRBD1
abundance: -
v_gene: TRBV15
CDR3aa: CATSSASTGYNEKLFF
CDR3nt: TGTGCCACCAGCTCTGCCTCGACAGGGTACAATGAAAAACTGTTTTTT

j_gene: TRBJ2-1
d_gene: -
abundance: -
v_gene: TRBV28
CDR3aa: CASSIFVGFEQFF
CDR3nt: TGTGCCAGCAGTATTTTCGTCGGGTTTGAGCAGTTCTTC

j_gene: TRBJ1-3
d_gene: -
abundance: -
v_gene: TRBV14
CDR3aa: CASSQRGDGNTIYF
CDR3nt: TGTGCCAGCAGCCAAAGGGGGGACGGAAACACCATATATTTT

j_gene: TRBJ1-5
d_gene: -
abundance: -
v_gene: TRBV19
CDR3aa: CASSFNGYSNQPQHF
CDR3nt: TGTGCCAGTAGCTTCAACGGGTATAGCAATCAGCCCCAGCATTTT

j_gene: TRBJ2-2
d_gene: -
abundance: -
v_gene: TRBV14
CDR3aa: CASSQDPETPRTPSYTGELFF
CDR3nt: TGTGCCAGCAGCCAAGATCCCGAGACACCCAGAACCCCGAGTTACACCGGGGAGCTGTTTTTT

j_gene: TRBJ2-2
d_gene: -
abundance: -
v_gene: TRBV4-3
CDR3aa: CASSQGGTGELFF
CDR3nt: TGCGCCAGCAGCCAAGGGGGGACCGGGGAGCTGTTTTTT

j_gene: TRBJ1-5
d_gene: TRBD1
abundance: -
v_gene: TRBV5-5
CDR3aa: CASSLEQGSNQPQHF
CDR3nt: TGTGCCAGCAGCTTGGAACAGGGGAGCAATCAGCCCCAGCATTTT

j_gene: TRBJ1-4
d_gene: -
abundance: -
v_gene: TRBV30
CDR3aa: CAWSREDEGTNEKLFF
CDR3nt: TGTGCCTGGAGTCGCGAGGACGAGGGCACTAATGAAAAACTGTTTTTT

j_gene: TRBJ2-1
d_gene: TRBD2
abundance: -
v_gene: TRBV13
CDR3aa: CASSRLILAGGMFF
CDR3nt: TGTGCCAGCAGCCGACTCATCCTAGCGGGAGGGATGTTCTTC

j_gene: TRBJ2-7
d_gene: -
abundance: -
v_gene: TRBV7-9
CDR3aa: CASSLGRGRSYEQYF
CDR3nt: TGTGCCAGCAGCTTAGGGCGGGGAAGAAGTTACGAGCAGTACTTC

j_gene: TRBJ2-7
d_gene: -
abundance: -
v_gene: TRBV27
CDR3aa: CASSLRGDRYEQYF
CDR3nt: TGTGCCAGCAGTTTAAGGGGGGATCGGTACGAGCAGTACTTC

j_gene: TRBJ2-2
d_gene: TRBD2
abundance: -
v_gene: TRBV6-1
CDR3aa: CASTRLAGGIGELFF
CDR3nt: TGTGCCAGCACTCGACTAGCGGGAGGGATCGGGGAGCTGTTTTTT

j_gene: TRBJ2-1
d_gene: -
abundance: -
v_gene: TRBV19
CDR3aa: CASSIMAGSYNEQFF
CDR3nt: TGTGCCAGTAGTATAATGGCAGGATCCTACAATGAGCAGTTCTTC

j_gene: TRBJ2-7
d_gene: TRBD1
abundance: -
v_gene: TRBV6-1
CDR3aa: CASEGPGQELFF
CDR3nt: TGTGCCAGCGAAGGTCCCGGACAGGAACTTTTTTTC

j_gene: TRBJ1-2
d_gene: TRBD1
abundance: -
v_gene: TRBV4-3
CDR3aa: CASSSRLRDRGFGYTF
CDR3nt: TGCGCCAGCAGCTCTAGACTCCGGGACAGGGGGTTTGGCTACACCTTC

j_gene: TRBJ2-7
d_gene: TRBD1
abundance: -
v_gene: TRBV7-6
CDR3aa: CASSLEAGGSGYEQYF
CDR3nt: TGTGCCAGCAGCTTAGAAGCAGGGGGCTCTGGCTACGAGCAGTACTTC

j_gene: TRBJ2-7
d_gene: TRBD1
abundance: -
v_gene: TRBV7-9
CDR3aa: CASSLSTGGQDEQYF
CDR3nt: TGTGCCAGCAGCTTATCCACAGGGGGCCAGGACGAGCAGTACTTC

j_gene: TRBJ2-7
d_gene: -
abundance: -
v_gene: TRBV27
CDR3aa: CASSLMATHYEQYF
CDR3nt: TGTGCCAGCAGTTTAATGGCGACACACTACGAGCAGTACTTC

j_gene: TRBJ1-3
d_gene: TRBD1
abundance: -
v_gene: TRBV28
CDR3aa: CASSLTQGARGNTIYF
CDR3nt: TGTGCCAGCAGTTTAACACAGGGGGCGCGGGGAAACACCATATATTTT

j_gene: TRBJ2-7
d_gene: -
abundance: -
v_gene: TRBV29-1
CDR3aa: CSVVPGSAYEQYF
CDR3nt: TGCAGCGTTGTCCCGGGTTCGGCCTACGAGCAGTACTTC